This T cell receptor beta chain stems from a study of CD8 T cells in Susac syndrome. Germline lookup yields CDR1 MNHEY and CDR2 SMNVEV (reference sequence). V gave up 6 bases and J gave up 0 bases, with 13 bases separating them. The CDR3 contains 15 residues. With random hexamers, reverse transcription was performed on about 0.45 to 1 ug of RNA. TCRdb redid the calling of the immunoSEQ multiplex PCR reads with MiXCR, one entry per CDR3 protein. The sample contains about 290,000 distinct CDR3 sequences, about 89% of which appear only once. The source is a human donor with multiple sclerosis. The chain uses TRBV27 and TRBJ2-3; D may correspond to TRBD1 or TRBD2 (6 bases each). Material for sequencing was CD8+ T cells from PBMCs. The CDR3 loop is CASRGKGGSTDTQYF. CDR3 coding DNA: TGTGCCAGCAGGGGGAAGGGGGGTAGCACAGATACGCAGTATTTT.